These 10 T cell receptor beta chains originate from one sample sequenced in a study of T cells of healthy individuals. TCRdb called the 5' RACE reads again in MiXCR, with one record for every CDR3 protein. The table shows around 53,000 distinct CDR3 sequences, with under 15% occurring only once. Every receptor here comes from a human donor in good health.

The gene calls are TRBV5-6 and TRBJ1-1; D might be TRBD1 (6 bases). V lost 3 bases to trimming and J lost 6 bases, with 15 bases between them. This CDR3 spans 14 amino acids. CDR1 and CDR2 from the germline V gene are SGHDT and YYEEEE. CDR3 DNA sequence: TGTGCCAGCAGCTGGGGGGCGGGGAATGCTGAAGCTTTCTTT. It translates to CASSWGAGNAEAFF.

V gene TRBV2 combines with J gene TRBJ2-1; D is undetermined. Germline CDR1 reads SNHLY; CDR2 reads FYNNEI. V lost 4 bases to trimming and J lost 9 bases, with 13 bases between them. The CDR3 contains 13 residues. The CDR3 loop is CASSAVSLGEQFF. The CDR3, as DNA: TGTGCCAGCAGTGCAGTATCCCTGGGTGAGCAGTTCTTC.

This clonotype was seen ten or more times. The chain carries TRBV29-1 and TRBJ1-2, with D uncertain. Trimming stripped 5 bases from V and 2 bases from J, with 12 bases between. CDR3 length equals 13 residues. Germline CDR1 and CDR2: SQVTM and ANQGSEA. CDR3 region: CSVLDERNYGYTF. The CDR3, as DNA: TGCAGCGTTCTAGACGAGCGGAACTATGGCTACACCTTC.

The CDR3 DNA reads TGTGCCAGCAGCTCCGGACTAGCTAGCACAGATACGCAGTATTTT. The encoded protein is CASSSGLASTDTQYF. The chain has TRBV7-2 and TRBJ2-3; 8 bases line up with TRBD2. The CDR3 totals 15 residues. V was clipped by 4 bases and J by 0 bases; unmatched bases: 3. The germline gives CDR1 SGHTA, CDR2 FQGNSA.

The sample holds many counts of this clonotype. The chain carries TRBV20-1 and TRBJ2-7, with D perhaps being TRBD1 or TRBD2 (5 bases each). In germline, CDR1 is DFQATT, CDR2 SNEGSKA (reference sequence). There are 14 residues in the CDR3. V lost 6 bases to trimming and J lost 2 bases, with 17 bases between them. The CDR3 spells CSALGTDRPYEQYF. The CDR3 DNA reads as TGCAGTGCCCTGGGGACCGATAGACCCTACGAGCAGTACTTC.

The V call is TRBV6-5, the J call TRBJ1-1; no clear D gene. The CDR3 has 14 residues. V lost 0 bases to trimming and J lost 2 bases, with 7 bases between them. CDR1 is MNHEY, CDR2 SVGAGI, per germline. The CDR3 DNA follows: TGTGCCAGCAGTTACTCGAGAACCAACACTGAAGCTTTCTTT. It encodes CASSYSRTNTEAFF.

CDR3 sequence (DNA): TGTGCCACCTGGACAGGGAGGGATCAGCCCCAGCATTTT. Its translation: CATWTGRDQPQHF. The gene calls are TRBV24-1 and TRBJ1-5, with 8 positions matching TRBD1. Germline-derived CDR1 and CDR2 are KGHDR and SFDVKD. This CDR3 region has 13 residues. V trimming: 9 bases; J trimming: 5 bases; junction bases outside the gene matches: 5.

V usage is TRBV2 and J usage is TRBJ1-2; D remains ambiguous. Trimming left V 1 base short and J 8 bases short, with 14 bases between. The CDR3 covers 14 residues. CDR1 and CDR2 from the germline V gene are SNHLY and FYNNEI. CDR3 region: CASSEGDTPTGYTF. DNA for the CDR3: TGTGCCAGCAGTGAAGGCGACACCCCGACGGGCTACACCTTC.

The V and J genes are TRBV20-1 and TRBJ2-1; the D gene is possibly TRBD2 (6 bases). CDR1 and CDR2 (germline): DFQATT, SNEGSKA (reference sequence). Trimming stripped 3 bases from V and 2 bases from J, with 14 bases between. This CDR3 has 15 residues. DNA of the CDR3: TGCAGTGCTAGTATCGGCGGGATGACCTACAATGAGCAGTTCTTC. It encodes CSASIGGMTYNEQFF.

This clonotype was detected a few times. The chain carries TRBV28 and TRBJ1-3; maybe TRBD1 (6 bases). Trimming stripped 7 bases from V and 4 bases from J, with 14 bases between. The CDR3 covers 14 residues. Germline CDR1 and CDR2: MDHEN and SYDVKM. Here the CDR3 DNA reads TGTGCCAGCAAGACGGGGGCGCCGGGAAACACCATATATTTT. Translation gives CASKTGAPGNTIYF.